This T cell receptor beta chain was obtained from a study of early T cells in non-severe SARS-CoV-2 infection. Study overall: Investigators sequenced bulk RNA drawn from unsorted whole blood, and chains remained unpaired. Study results and caveats: Lookups in VDJdb leaned toward anti-spike CD8 responses and missed private and CD4 specificities.

This clonotype was counted a few times. Its antigen is still unknown. Researchers attached unique molecular identifiers to individual cDNA molecules. A single record per CDR3 protein comes from TCRdb applying MiXCR to the 5' RACE reads. The repertoire holds 90,000 to 120,000 distinct CDR3 sequences, with 9.5% to 13% as singletons. The germline gives CDR1 MRHNA, CDR2 SNTAGT. The CDR3 contains 10 residues. Trimming shortened V by 6 bases and J by 12 bases, and 12 bases separated the two germline ends. This receptor was obtained from an adult who was a healthcare worker with PCR-confirmed SARS-CoV-2 infection or an uninfected control (not recorded which). Sequenced material: whole blood. The chain is built from TRBV6-4 and TRBJ2-7, with D uncertain. CDR3 in DNA: TGTGCCAGCAGCCTTCTTGGTCCGTACTTC. Translating it yields CASSLLGPYF.